A single sample is the source of the 5 T cell receptor beta chains below, sequenced in a study of T cell repertoires in cytomegalovirus infection. For these receptors, no antigen is known. TCRdb re-derived calls from the reads in MiXCR, one entry per CDR3 protein. The sample yields about 700,000 distinct CDR3 sequences, around 30% seen once. The sample in question was cultured PBMCs, obtained from culture after CMV antigen stimulation. The origin of the receptors is a human donor in good health (CMV status not recorded). Some clones in this sample may be carry-over from other donors' samples.

There are a few counts of this clonotype. This chain joins TRBV7-8 and TRBJ2-5; D possibly corresponds to TRBD2 (5 bases). This CDR3 is built from 14 residues. Trimming removed 1 base at V and 5 bases at J, with 11 bases between. The germline V gene has CDR1 SGHVS and CDR2 FQNEAQ. CDR3 loop: CASSLGPRVETQYF. The CDR3, as DNA: TGTGCCAGCAGCTTAGGACCGCGGGTTGAGACCCAGTACTTC.

The gene calls are TRBV30 and TRBJ1-6; 10 bases are a match to TRBD1. The CDR3 length is 15 residues. The trim removed 5 bases at V and 10 bases at J, leaving 11 bases unmatched. Germline V gene sequence: CDR1 GTSNPN, CDR2 SVGIG (reference sequence). The CDR3 DNA is TGTGCCTGGCAGACGGGACAGGGGAGTAACTCACCCCTCCACTTT. Residues: CAWQTGQGSNSPLHF.

V usage is TRBV6-2 or TRBV6-3 and J usage is TRBJ2-1; D is unresolved. The CDR3 has 17 residues. Trimming left V 6 bases short and J 0 bases short, with 18 bases between. Germline V gives CDR1 MNHEY, CDR2 SVGEGT. This CDR3 reads CASSPVRFPRSYNEQFF. The CDR3 region has the DNA TGTGCCAGCAGCCCCGTCCGCTTTCCCCGCTCCTACAATGAGCAGTTCTTC.

This clonotype was seen at least ten times. V usage is TRBV7-8 and J usage is TRBJ1-1; no firm D call. Germline V gene data show CDR1 as SGHVS and CDR2 as FQNEAQ. The CDR3 has 15 amino acids. With 2 bases removed from V and 7 bases from J, the gap between germline ends came to 17 bases. The CDR3, as DNA: TGTGCCAGCAGCTTACGCTATGGCGGAGGGAGTGAAGCTTTCTTT. Residues: CASSLRYGGGSEAFF.

V gene TRBV11-2 combines with J gene TRBJ2-1, with D unclear. There are 14 residues in the CDR3. Per germline, CDR1 SGHAT and CDR2 FQNNGV. With 5 bases removed from V and 4 bases from J, the gap between germline ends came to 12 bases. The CDR3 DNA sequence: TGTGCCAGCAGCCCGCGGACCACTTACAATGAGCAGTTCTTC. Translation: CASSPRTTYNEQFF.